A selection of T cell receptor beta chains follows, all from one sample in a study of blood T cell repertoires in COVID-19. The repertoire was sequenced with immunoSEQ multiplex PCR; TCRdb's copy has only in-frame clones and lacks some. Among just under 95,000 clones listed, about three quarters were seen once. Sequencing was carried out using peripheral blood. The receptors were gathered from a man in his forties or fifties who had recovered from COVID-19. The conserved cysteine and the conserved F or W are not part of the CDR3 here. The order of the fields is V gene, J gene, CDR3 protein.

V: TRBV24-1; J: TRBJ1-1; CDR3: ATSDYGQDTEAF
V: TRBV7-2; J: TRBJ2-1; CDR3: ASSSRLGGGSAYNEQF
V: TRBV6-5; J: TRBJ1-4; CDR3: ASTPRGNSDEKLF
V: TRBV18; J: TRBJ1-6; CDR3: ASSPGSNNSPLH
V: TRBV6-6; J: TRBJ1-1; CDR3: ASSGLGTEAF
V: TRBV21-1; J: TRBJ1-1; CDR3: ASPKGWNTEAF
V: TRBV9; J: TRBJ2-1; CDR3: ASSVVPDWSSYNEQF
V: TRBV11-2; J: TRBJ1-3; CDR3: ASSLDRGTIY
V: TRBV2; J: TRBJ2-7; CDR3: ASRITGGYEQY
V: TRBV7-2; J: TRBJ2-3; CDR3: ASSPRGRTTDTQY
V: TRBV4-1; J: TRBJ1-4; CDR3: ASSQAGGTNEKLF
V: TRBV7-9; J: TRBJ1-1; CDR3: ASSPWTGSEAF
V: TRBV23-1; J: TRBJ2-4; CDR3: ASSTDRGSAKNIQY
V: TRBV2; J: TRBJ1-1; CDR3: ASNLGGNTEAF
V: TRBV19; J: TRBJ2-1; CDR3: ASSIEGQGAYNEQF
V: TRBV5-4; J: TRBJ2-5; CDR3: ASSGWTSGGQETQY
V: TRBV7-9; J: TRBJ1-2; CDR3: ASSLESSFYGYT
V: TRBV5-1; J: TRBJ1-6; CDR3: ASSLGTGVSPLH
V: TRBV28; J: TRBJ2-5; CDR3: ASSQAGGEETQY
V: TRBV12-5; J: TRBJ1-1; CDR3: ASALGHSNTEAF
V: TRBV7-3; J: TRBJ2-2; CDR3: ASSLPQQGNTGELF
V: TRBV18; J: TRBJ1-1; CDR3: ASSPKSLPEAF
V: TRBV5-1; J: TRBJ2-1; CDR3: ASSTLLQGHEQF
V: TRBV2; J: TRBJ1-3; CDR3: ASSDQGSGNTIY
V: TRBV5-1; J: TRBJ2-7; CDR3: ASSFSSRGGAGLGPGYEQY
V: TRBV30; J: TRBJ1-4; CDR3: AWSYGEEKLF
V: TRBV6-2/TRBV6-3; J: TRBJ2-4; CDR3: ASSYTTSGVAKNIQY
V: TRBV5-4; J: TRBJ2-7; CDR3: ASGPGQGASSYEQY
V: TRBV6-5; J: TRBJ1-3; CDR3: ASRMGQSSGNTIY
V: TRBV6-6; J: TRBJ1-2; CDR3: ASSYGTGKEYGYT
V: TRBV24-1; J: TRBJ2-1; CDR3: ATSDFPGTSGYNEQF
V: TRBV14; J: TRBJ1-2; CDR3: ASSQGNTGHYGYT
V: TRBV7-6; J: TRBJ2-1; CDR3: ASSYNGRGATTGNEQF
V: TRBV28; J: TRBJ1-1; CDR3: ASSLYPGQGYTEAF
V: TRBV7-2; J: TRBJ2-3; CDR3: ASSLAGSGDTQY
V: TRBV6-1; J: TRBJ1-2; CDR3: ASLPPAGGRYGYT
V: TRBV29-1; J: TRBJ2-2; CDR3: SVGDSEAGELF
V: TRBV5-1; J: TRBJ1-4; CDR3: ASSLIGQGRPNEKLF
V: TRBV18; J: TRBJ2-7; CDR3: ASSPDREQY
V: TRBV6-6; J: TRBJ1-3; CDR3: ASSSLSGNTIY
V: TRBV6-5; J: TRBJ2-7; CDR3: ASSYRPSGPYEQY
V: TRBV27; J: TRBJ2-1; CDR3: ASSRDGGAGNEQF
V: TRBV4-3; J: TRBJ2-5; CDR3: ASSQGRYRSEETQY
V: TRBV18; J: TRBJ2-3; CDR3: ASSSRLTGTGTDTQY
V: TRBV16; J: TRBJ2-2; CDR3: ASSQLGGTGELF
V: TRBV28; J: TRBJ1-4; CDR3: ASSLSGQGNEKLF
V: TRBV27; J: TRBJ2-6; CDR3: ASSFGTGLNVLT
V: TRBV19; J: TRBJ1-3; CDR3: ASEDRAGNTIY
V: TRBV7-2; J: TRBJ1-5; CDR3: ASSLGDRLNQPQH
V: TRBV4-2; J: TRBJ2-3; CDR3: ASSQVPSGATDTQY
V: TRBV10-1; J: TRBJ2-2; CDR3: ASSAGTGTNGELF
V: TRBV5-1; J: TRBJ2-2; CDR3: ASSLGSPGGTGELF
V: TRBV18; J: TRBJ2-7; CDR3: ASSPPTRSEQY
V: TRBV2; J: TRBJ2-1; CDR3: ASSGGLNNEQF
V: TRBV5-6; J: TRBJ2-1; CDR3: ASSLVSAYNEQF
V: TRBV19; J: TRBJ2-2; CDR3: ASSIRVQANTGELF
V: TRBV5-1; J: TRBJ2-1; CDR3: ASSLASGLPGNEQF
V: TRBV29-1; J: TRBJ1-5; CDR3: SVETGVGQPQH
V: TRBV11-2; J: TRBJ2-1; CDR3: ASSTQGGSYNEQF